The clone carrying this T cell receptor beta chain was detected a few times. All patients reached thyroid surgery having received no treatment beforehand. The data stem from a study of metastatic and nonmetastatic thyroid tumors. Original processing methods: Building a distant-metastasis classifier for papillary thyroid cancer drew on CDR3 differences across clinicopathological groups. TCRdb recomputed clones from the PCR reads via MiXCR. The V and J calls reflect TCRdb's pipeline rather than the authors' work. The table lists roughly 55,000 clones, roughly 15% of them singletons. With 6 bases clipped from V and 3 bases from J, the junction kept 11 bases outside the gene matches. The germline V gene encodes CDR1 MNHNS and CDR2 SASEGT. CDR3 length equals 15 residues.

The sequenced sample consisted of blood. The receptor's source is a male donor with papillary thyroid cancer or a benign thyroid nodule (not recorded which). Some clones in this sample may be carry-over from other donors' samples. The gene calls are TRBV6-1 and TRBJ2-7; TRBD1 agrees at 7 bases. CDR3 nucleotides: TGTGCCAGCAGCATCGGGACAGCCGATCTCTACGAGCAGTACTTC. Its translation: CASSIGTADLYEQYF.